This TCR beta chain was found in a study of CD8+CD57+ T cells in acquired aplastic anemia. Overall study: Sorted CD4+ and CD8+ cells gave an average of approximately 3.4 ug of DNA. Study-level findings and limits: Patients had around 28 CD8+ CDR3 sequences in common with controls (the shared set). Patient and control CD8+ Simpson's diversity was not significantly different.

On this clonotype itself: The antigen is not known.

Genomic DNA, the template, was used for profiling of the TCR beta VDJ and CDR3. TCRdb itself ran the reads through MiXCR, one entry per CDR3 protein. The table lists roughly 250,000 distinct CDR3 sequences, more than 40% of them singletons. Sequencing was done on patients that had shown CD8+CD57+ cell expansion by flow cytometry. All patients were therapy-naive when blood was sampled. The receptor was derived from a human donor with aplastic anemia. What was sequenced was sorted CD4+, CD8+, or CD8+CD57+ T cells (not recorded which) from PBMCs.

This CDR3 is CASSLDSGTVSYEQYF. CDR3 DNA: TGCGCCAGCAGCTTGGATTCCGGGACGGTTTCCTACGAGCAGTACTTC. The rearrangement joins TRBV5-1 to TRBJ2-7; perhaps D is TRBD1 or TRBD2 (5 bases each). The V gene lost 0 bases and the J gene lost 1 base, with 14 bases spanning the gap. Germline CDR1 reads SGHRS; CDR2 reads YFSETQ. The CDR3 consists of 16 residues.